This T cell receptor beta chain was identified during a study of T cells in Graves' hyperthyroidism and ophthalmopathy. On the study more broadly: Peripheral blood was taken when the disease was first diagnosed, before any treatment began.

The CDR3 sequence is 18 residues long. The V and J ends lost 4 bases and 4 bases, in that order; junction bases with no gene match: 11. Germline assignment: CDR1 SGHVS and CDR2 FNYEAQ. Stable disease denoted Graves' hyperthyroidism without ophthalmopathy progression within 18 months. The study's findings and limits: Ophthalmopathy got predicted by the model a median around 6.8 months before its onset.

On this clonotype: What it recognizes is unknown.

Researchers took RNA transcripts and amplified the TCR beta CDR3 regions from them. An initial round of RT-PCR targeting the TCR CDR3 relied on the HTBI primer set. Each CDR3 protein gets one entry after TCRdb re-called the multiplex PCR reads with MiXCR. The table includes fewer than 400,000 distinct CDR3 sequences, over 15% detected once. This rearrangement joins TRBV7-6 to TRBJ2-6; TRBD1 matches at 9 bases. The TCR was taken from a young man with Graves' hyperthyroidism. Sequenced input: blood. The DNA of the CDR3 is TGTGCCAGCAGCTCGAGTCCCGGGACAGGGTTCGGGGCCAACGTCCTGACTTTC. It codes for CASSSSPGTGFGANVLTF.